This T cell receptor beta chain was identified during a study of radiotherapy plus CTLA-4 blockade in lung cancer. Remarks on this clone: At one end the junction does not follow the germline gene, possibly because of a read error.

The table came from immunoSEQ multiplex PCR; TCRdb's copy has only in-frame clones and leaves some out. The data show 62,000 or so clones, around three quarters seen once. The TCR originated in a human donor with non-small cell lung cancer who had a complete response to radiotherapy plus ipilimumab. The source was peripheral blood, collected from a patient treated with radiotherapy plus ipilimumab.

The CDR3 DNA follows: TGTGCCAGCAGCGAAGCACGGACAGGGATCTGGAACACTGAAGCTTTCTTT. Protein product: CASSEARTGIWNTEAFF. The gene calls are TRBV6-1 and TRBJ1-1; TRBD1 matches at 8 bases. Germline CDR1 MNHNS, CDR2 SASEGT. This CDR3 has 17 residues.